This TCR beta chain originates from a study of cytomegalovirus exposure and HLA in healthy donors. Researchers ran the PCR with 60 Vbeta and 13 Jbeta primers. Only in-frame clones appear in the TCRdb table, and some are missing; sequencing was by immunoSEQ multiplex PCR. The sample lists around 200,000 clones, just over 75% seen once, with 2% to 2.5% in the top ten. Trimming stripped 8 bases from V and 4 bases from J, with 9 bases between. This CDR3 contains 12 residues. Germline-derived CDR1 and CDR2 are LNHDA and SQIVND (reference sequence). The rearrangement links TRBV19 to TRBJ2-1, with D possibly TRBD1 on 6 matching bases. The clonotype comes from a woman in her twenties or thirties in good health and CMV-seropositive. The sequenced sample was PBMCs. The CDR3 loop reads CASSGTYNEQFF. CDR3 coding DNA: TGTGCCAGTTCCGGGACATACAATGAGCAGTTCTTC.